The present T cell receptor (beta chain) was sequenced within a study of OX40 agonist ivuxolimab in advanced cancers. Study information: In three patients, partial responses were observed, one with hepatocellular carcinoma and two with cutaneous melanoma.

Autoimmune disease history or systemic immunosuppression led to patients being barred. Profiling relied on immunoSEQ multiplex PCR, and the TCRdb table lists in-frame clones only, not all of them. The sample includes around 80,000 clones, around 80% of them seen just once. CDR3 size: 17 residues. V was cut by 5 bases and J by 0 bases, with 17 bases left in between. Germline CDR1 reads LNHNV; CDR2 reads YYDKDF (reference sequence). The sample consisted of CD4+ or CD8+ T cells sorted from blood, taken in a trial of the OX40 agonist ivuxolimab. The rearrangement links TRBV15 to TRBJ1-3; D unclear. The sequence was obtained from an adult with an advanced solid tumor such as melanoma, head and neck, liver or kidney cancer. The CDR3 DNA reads TGTGCCACCAGCGGAATATACTACGGATCCTCTGGAAACACCATATATTTT. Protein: CATSGIYYGSSGNTIYF.